A selection of T cell receptor beta chains follows, all from one sample in a study of cytomegalovirus exposure and HLA in healthy donors. Here immunoSEQ multiplex PCR was the method, and the copy in TCRdb shows in-frame clones only, minus some. The repertoire includes about 120,000 clones, roughly four fifths of them detected once, and less than 3.5% sits in the top ten. The sequenced material came from PBMCs. All receptors come from a woman aged 40 to 49 in good health and CMV-seropositive. The CDR3 runs from the conserved cysteine through the conserved F or W. The order of the fields is CDR3 protein, CDR3 DNA, V gene, J gene, D gene, clone size. D genes are given only for firm matches. Not all rows give a size; the values are once, few, many and, for expanded clones, a class.

CDR3 protein: CASRQLTGGSEKLFF
CDR3 DNA: TGTGCCAGCAGGCAATTGACAGGGGGTAGTGAAAAACTGTTTTTT
V gene: TRBV6-5
J gene: TRBJ1-4
D gene: TRBD1
clone size: NA

CDR3 protein: CASSSTVNTEAFF
CDR3 DNA: TGTGCCAGCAGCTCCACAGTGAACACTGAAGCTTTCTTT
V gene: TRBV9
J gene: TRBJ1-1
D gene: NA
clone size: NA

CDR3 protein: CASSLGDRVYGYTF
CDR3 DNA: TGTGCCAGCAGCTTGGGGGACAGGGTCTATGGCTACACCTTC
V gene: TRBV5-4
J gene: TRBJ1-2
D gene: TRBD1
clone size: NA

CDR3 protein: CASSHPSGRANTGELFF
CDR3 DNA: TGTGCCAGCAGCCACCCTAGCGGGAGGGCCAACACCGGGGAGCTGTTTTTT
V gene: TRBV2
J gene: TRBJ2-2
D gene: TRBD2
clone size: once

CDR3 protein: CAVQQEFQETQYF
CDR3 DNA: TGCGCCGTTCAACAGGAGTTCCAAGAGACCCAGTACTTC
V gene: TRBV10-2
J gene: TRBJ2-5
D gene: NA
clone size: NA

CDR3 protein: CASSKAQGAAYEQYF
CDR3 DNA: TGTGCCAGCAGCAAGGCACAGGGGGCCGCCTACGAGCAGTACTTC
V gene: TRBV21-1
J gene: TRBJ2-7
D gene: NA
clone size: few

CDR3 protein: CASSYPGGGNEQFF
CDR3 DNA: TGTGCCAGCAGTTACCCGGGGGGAGGGAATGAGCAGTTCTTC
V gene: TRBV6-5
J gene: TRBJ2-1
D gene: TRBD2
clone size: once

CDR3 protein: CASSTRLPGQVNTEAFF
CDR3 DNA: TGTGCCAGCAGCACGCGCTTGCCGGGACAGGTGAACACTGAAGCTTTCTTT
V gene: TRBV7-9
J gene: TRBJ1-1
D gene: TRBD1
clone size: NA

CDR3 protein: CASSHYRDRPYGYTF
CDR3 DNA: TGCGCCAGCAGCCATTACCGGGACAGACCCTATGGCTACACCTTC
V gene: TRBV4-3
J gene: TRBJ1-2
D gene: TRBD1
clone size: NA

CDR3 protein: CAWSRTQAYGYTF
CDR3 DNA: TGTGCCTGGTCCCGCACCCAGGCTTATGGCTACACCTTC
V gene: TRBV30
J gene: TRBJ1-2
D gene: NA
clone size: NA

CDR3 protein: CATGGGPQPYNEQFF
CDR3 DNA: TGTGCCACGGGGGGGGGCCCCCAGCCCTACAATGAGCAGTTCTTC
V gene: TRBV7-9
J gene: TRBJ2-1
D gene: TRBD2
clone size: NA

CDR3 protein: CASSFRLAGGYYSSYNEQFF
CDR3 DNA: TGTGCCAGCAGCTTCCGACTAGCGGGAGGCTACTATAGCTCCTACAATGAGCAGTTCTTC
V gene: TRBV5-8
J gene: TRBJ2-1
D gene: TRBD2
clone size: NA

CDR3 protein: CASSQKQEQYF
CDR3 DNA: TGTGCCAGCAGCCAGAAACAGGAGCAGTACTTC
V gene: TRBV5-8
J gene: TRBJ2-7
D gene: NA
clone size: few